One sample yielded the 5 T cell receptor beta chains listed below, sequenced in a study of shared clonotypes between healthy human individuals. Cells designated naive CD8 were CD45RO-negative and were positively selected for CCR7, with terminally differentiated effector memory CD45RA+ cells excluded. Profiling relied on immunoSEQ multiplex PCR, and the TCRdb table lists in-frame clones only, not all of them. The sample consists of more than 2 million clones, roughly 94% of them appearing once. Source material: naive CD8+ T cells sorted from blood. These receptors all come from a young man in good health.

The chain is built from TRBV11-2 and TRBJ1-2, with D perhaps TRBD1 (6 bases). Trimming stripped 3 bases from V and 7 bases from J, with 18 bases between. Per the germline V gene, CDR1 is SGHAT and CDR2 is FQNNGV. The CDR3 has 15 amino acids. The CDR3 reads CASSFRDTKTIGYTF. CDR3 nucleotides: TGTGCCAGCAGCTTCCGGGACACCAAAACGATTGGCTACACCTTC. The full variable domain, with the rest looked up from reference TRBV11-2 and TRBJ1-2, is EAGVAQSPRYKIIEKRQSVAFWCNPISGHATLYWYQQILGQGPKLLIQFQNNGVVDDSQLPKDRFSAERLKGVDSTLKIQPAKLEDSAVYLCASSFRDTKTIGYTFGSGTRLTVV.

The chain joins TRBV9 to TRBJ1-4; no firm D call. Trimming stripped 1 base from V and 8 bases from J, with 15 bases between. CDR1 is SGDLS and CDR2 is YYNGEE in the germline V gene. CDR3 size: 15 residues. The chain's CDR3 is CASSVWGRAGEKLFF. The CDR3 DNA is TGTGCCAGCAGCGTATGGGGTAGGGCCGGGGAAAAACTGTTTTTT.

The J gene is TRBJ1-5, the V gene TRBV30; possibly TRBD1 for D (5 bases). V lost 4 bases and J lost 4, with 17 bases in between. The length of the CDR3 is 15 residues. Germline V gene lookup returns CDR1 GTSNPN and CDR2 SVGIG (reference sequence). CDR3 amino acids: CAWTEGVAGNQPQHF. The CDR3 DNA reads as TGTGCCTGGACCGAAGGGGTCGCAGGGAATCAGCCCCAGCATTTT.

The chain is built from TRBV4-3 and TRBJ2-3, with a possible D match to TRBD2 (5 bases). The germline gives CDR1 LGHNA, CDR2 YSLEER. The CDR3 covers 16 residues. V was cut by 0 bases and J by 0 bases, with 10 bases left in between. CDR3 sequence: CASSQDDGESTDTQYF. CDR3 nucleotides: TGCGCCAGCAGCCAAGATGATGGGGAGAGCACAGATACGCAGTATTTT.

V and J are TRBV7-2 and TRBJ1-1, with D unclear. Trimming cost V 1 base and J 3 bases, with 12 bases left between them. Germline CDR1 reads SGHTA; CDR2 reads FQGNSA. The CDR3 spans 15 residues. CDR3 nucleotide sequence: TGTGCCAGCAGCTTAGAGGCGACGGGGTACACTGAAGCTTTCTTT. This translates into CASSLEATGYTEAFF.